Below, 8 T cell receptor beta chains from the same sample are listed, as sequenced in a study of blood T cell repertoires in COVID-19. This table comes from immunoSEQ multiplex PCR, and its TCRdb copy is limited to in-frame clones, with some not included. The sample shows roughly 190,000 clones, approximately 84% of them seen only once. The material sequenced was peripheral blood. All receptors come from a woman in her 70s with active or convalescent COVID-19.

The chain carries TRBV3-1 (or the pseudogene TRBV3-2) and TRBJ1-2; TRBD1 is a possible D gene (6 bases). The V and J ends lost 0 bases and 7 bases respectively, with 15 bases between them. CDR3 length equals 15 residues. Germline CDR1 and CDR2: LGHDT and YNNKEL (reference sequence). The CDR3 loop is CASSQDWQGIGGYTF. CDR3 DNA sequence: TGTGCCAGCAGCCAAGATTGGCAGGGGATTGGTGGCTACACCTTC.

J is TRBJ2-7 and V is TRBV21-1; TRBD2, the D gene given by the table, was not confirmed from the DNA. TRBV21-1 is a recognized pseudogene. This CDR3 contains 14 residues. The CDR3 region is CASSLSGSCHEQYF. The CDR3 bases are TGTGCCAGCAGCCTAAGCGGGAGTTGCCACGAGCAGTACTTC.

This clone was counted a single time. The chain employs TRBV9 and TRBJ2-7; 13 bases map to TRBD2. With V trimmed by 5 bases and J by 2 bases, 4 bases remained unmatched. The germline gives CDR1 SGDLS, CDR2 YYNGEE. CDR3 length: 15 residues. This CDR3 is CASSEGTSGTYEQYF. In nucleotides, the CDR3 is TGTGCCAGCAGTGAAGGGACTAGCGGGACCTACGAGCAGTACTTC.

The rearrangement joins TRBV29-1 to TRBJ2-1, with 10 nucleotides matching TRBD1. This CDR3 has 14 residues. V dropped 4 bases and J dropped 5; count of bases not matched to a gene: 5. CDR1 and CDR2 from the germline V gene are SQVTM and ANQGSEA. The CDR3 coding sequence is TGCAGCGTTGCCAGGGGGACAGGGGACAATGAGCAGTTCTTC. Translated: CSVARGTGDNEQFF.

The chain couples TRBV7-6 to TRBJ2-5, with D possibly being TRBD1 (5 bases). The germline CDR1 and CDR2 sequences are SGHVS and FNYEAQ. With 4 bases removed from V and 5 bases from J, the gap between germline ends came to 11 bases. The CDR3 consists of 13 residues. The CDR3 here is CASSSRVRETQYF. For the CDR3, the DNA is TGTGCCAGCAGCTCCAGGGTTAGGGAGACCCAGTACTTC.

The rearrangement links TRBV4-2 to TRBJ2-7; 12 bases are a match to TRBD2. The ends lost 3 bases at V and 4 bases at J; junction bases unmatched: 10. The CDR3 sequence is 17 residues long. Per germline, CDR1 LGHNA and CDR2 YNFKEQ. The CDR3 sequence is CASSHLTGTSGQYEQYF. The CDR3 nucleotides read TGTGCCAGCAGCCACCTCACTGGGACTAGCGGGCAGTACGAGCAGTACTTC.

The CDR3 sequence: CASSLPGTGGGKLFF. In nucleotides, the CDR3 is TGCGCCAGCAGCCTCCCCGGGACAGGGGGCGGGAAACTGTTTTTT. The rearrangement uses TRBV4-1 and TRBJ1-4; 12 bases are shared with TRBD1. Germline trimming cut 4 bases from V and 11 bases from J; bases unmatched to any gene: 8. Germline V gene data show CDR1 as MGHRA and CDR2 as YSYEKL. CDR3 length: 15 amino acids.

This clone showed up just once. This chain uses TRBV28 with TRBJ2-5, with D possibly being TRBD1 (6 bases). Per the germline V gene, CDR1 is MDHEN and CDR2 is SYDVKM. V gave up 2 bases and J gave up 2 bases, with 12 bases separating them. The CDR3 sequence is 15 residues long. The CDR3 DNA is TGTGCCAGCAGTTTAACCGGACAGCCTCAAGAGACCCAGTACTTC. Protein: CASSLTGQPQETQYF. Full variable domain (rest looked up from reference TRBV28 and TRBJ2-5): DVKVTQSSRYLVKRTGEKVFLECVQDMDHENMFWYRQDPGLGLRLIYFSYDVKMKEKGDIPEGYSVSREKKERFSLILESASTNQTSMYLCASSLTGQPQETQYFGPGTRLLVL.